This is a list of T cell receptor beta chains from one sample in a study of OX40 agonist ivuxolimab in advanced cancers. This table comes from immunoSEQ multiplex PCR, and its TCRdb copy is limited to in-frame clones, with some not included. The table includes some 60,000 clones, more than 85% detected once. This sample comprised CD4+ or CD8+ T cells sorted from blood, obtained in a trial of the OX40 agonist ivuxolimab. The receptors were gathered from an adult with an advanced solid tumor such as melanoma, head and neck, liver or kidney cancer. CDR3s include the opening cysteine and the closing phenylalanine or tryptophan. The order of the fields is D gene, clone size, V gene, J gene, CDR3 DNA, CDR3 protein. D genes are given only for firm matches. Only some rows state a clone size, as once, few, many or a class for expanded clones.

.	.	TRBV21-1	TRBJ2-3	TGTGCCAGCAGCAAATATTGGCAGATCGCGCGGACAGATACGCAGTATTTT	CASSKYWQIARTDTQYF
.	.	TRBV5-8	TRBJ1-6	TGTGCCAGCAGCTTGGGACTCAGAGGGGGATCACCCCTCCACTTT	CASSLGLRGGSPLHF
.	.	TRBV5-4	TRBJ2-1	TGTGCCAGCAGCTTAGAGTATGAGCAGTTCTTC	CASSLEYEQFF
.	.	TRBV6-5	TRBJ1-5	TGTGCCAGCAGGCGGGCTCCCCCTTATCAGCCCCAGCATTTT	CASRRAPPYQPQHF
TRBD1	once	TRBV7-3	TRBJ2-1	TGTGCCAGCAGCCCGAAAAGGGGACAGGGGAGGAATGAGCAGTTCTTC	CASSPKRGQGRNEQFF
.	.	TRBV4-3	TRBJ1-4	TGCGCCAGCAGCCAAGATGTGGACAGCTTTGCAACTAATGAAAAACTGTTTTTT	CASSQDVDSFATNEKLFF
.	.	TRBV29-1	TRBJ1-5	TGCAGCGTCAGGGATAGCAATCAGCCCCAGCATTTT	CSVRDSNQPQHF
.	.	TRBV7-3	TRBJ1-1	TGTGCCAGCAGCATACAGGGGAACACTGAAGCTTTCTTT	CASSIQGNTEAFF
.	.	TRBV7-2	TRBJ2-3	TGTGCCAGCAGCCAAGGGGTGAGAGATACGCAGTATTTT	CASSQGVRDTQYF
TRBD2	.	TRBV7-2	TRBJ2-1	TGTGCCAGCCAGCGCGCGGGCGGGGGGCCCCACAATGAGCAGTTCTTC	CASQRAGGGPHNEQFF
.	.	TRBV7-2	TRBJ2-7	TGTGCCAGCAGCCCTCGGACTACCGGGACAGCAGCCGGAGAGCAGTACTTC	CASSPRTTGTAAGEQYF
.	.	TRBV15	TRBJ1-5	TGTGCCACCAGCAGATTAGACAATTCCCTAGGGCCCCAGCATTTT	CATSRLDNSLGPQHF
TRBD1	.	TRBV6-1	TRBJ1-4	TGTGCCAGCCGACAGGGCGCTAAAAAACTGTTTTTT	CASRQGAKKLFF
.	once	TRBV7-9	TRBJ2-1	TGTGCCAGCAGCTTATCAGGTCTGGAGCAGTTCTTC	CASSLSGLEQFF
.	.	TRBV2	TRBJ2-3	TGTGCCAGCCGAGACGGATCTAGCACAGATACGCAGTATTTT	CASRDGSSTDTQYF
.	.	TRBV7-9	TRBJ1-6	TGTGCCAGCAGCTTAGAGCGGTCACCCCTCCACTTT	CASSLERSPLHF
.	.	TRBV6-6	TRBJ2-7	TGTGCCAGCAGTTACTCGATTTCGACGTTCGAGCAGTACTTC	CASSYSISTFEQYF
TRBD1	.	TRBV25-1	TRBJ2-7	TGTGCCAGCAGCGAACCCGGGACAGGGATTTTCTACGAGCAGTACTTC	CASSEPGTGIFYEQYF
.	.	TRBV7-2	TRBJ1-1	TGTGCCAGCAGCTCTCAGGGTAACACTGAAGCTTTCTTT	CASSSQGNTEAFF
.	.	TRBV7-2	TRBJ1-2	TGTGCCAGCAGCCCTCTCACCCCGTCTAACTATGGCTACACCTTC	CASSPLTPSNYGYTF
TRBD1	.	TRBV7-2	TRBJ1-4	TGTGCCAGCAGCTTGGGACAGGGATGGGAAAAACTGTTTTTT	CASSLGQGWEKLFF
.	.	TRBV11-3	TRBJ2-5	TGTGCCAGCAGCCCCCAGGGCCGGGGGCTGACGACCCAGTACTTC	CASSPQGRGLTTQYF
.	.	TRBV7-9	TRBJ1-2	TGTGCCAGCAGCTCTCAGGGACTCTATGGCTACACCTTC	CASSSQGLYGYTF
.	.	TRBV28	TRBJ1-5	TGTGCCAGCAACCCCCCGCGTAGTCAGCCCCAGCATTTT	CASNPPRSQPQHF
.	.	TRBV11-3	TRBJ1-4	TGTGCCAGCAGCTCCTTGTCACAGGGACCAACTAATGAAAAACTGTTTTTT	CASSSLSQGPTNEKLFF
.	.	TRBV7-9	TRBJ1-6	TGTGCCAGCAGCGCTGATGGGGGAAATAATTCACCCCTCCACTTT	CASSADGGNNSPLHF
.	.	TRBV4-3	TRBJ2-2	TGCGCCAGCAGCCAAGATCGCGCCGGGGAGCTGTTTTTT	CASSQDRAGELFF
.	.	TRBV4-2	TRBJ2-7	TGTGCCAGCAGCCAAGTCGGGGCCGCCCGCTCCTACGAGCAGTACTTC	CASSQVGAARSYEQYF
TRBD1	.	TRBV10-3	TRBJ1-1	TGTGCCATCAGTGGGGACAGAGACTTGGCTGAAGCTTTCTTT	CAISGDRDLAEAFF
.	.	TRBV15	TRBJ2-2	TGTGCCACCAGCAGAGAAGTCAGATTCACCGGGGAGCTGTTTTTT	CATSREVRFTGELFF
.	.	TRBV4-1	TRBJ1-3	TGCGCCAGCAGCCATGGGGCCGGACAGCTCGGAAACACCATATATTTT	CASSHGAGQLGNTIYF
TRBD2	.	TRBV15	TRBJ2-7	TGTGCCACCACCTCGGGGGGGGTCTCCTACGAGCAGTACTTC	CATTSGGVSYEQYF
.	.	TRBV7-9	TRBJ1-4	TGTGCCAGCAGCTTTCTGACAGGCTACGAACTGTTTTTT	CASSFLTGYELFF
.	.	TRBV4-3	TRBJ1-5	TGCGCCAGCAGCCGGGCCATAGACGAGCCCCAGCATTTT	CASSRAIDEPQHF
.	.	TRBV30	TRBJ2-3	TGTGCCTGGAGTCAAACAGGGATCACAGATACGCAGTATTTT	CAWSQTGITDTQYF
.	few	TRBV7-2	TRBJ2-5	TGTGCCAGCACCAACAGGGCCGAGACCCAGTACTTC	CASTNRAETQYF
.	.	TRBV7-2	TRBJ1-6	TGTGCCAGCAGCCATTACAGGGATTTCAACTATAATTCACCCCTCCACTTT	CASSHYRDFNYNSPLHF
TRBD1	.	TRBV6-4	TRBJ2-2	TGTGCCAGCAGGACAGGGGTCAACACCGGGGAGCTGTTTTTT	CASRTGVNTGELFF
.	.	TRBV7-3	TRBJ2-3	TGTGCCAGCAGCTTCGACGGAACAGATACGCAGTATTTT	CASSFDGTDTQYF
TRBD1	.	TRBV12-5	TRBJ1-5	TGTGCTAGTGGTTTGGGGACAGGGAAAGGTCAGCCCCAGCATTTT	CASGLGTGKGQPQHF
.	.	TRBV6-6	TRBJ2-7	TGTGCCAGCAGTTACGGGGAGTTCAACGAGCAGTACTTC	CASSYGEFNEQYF
TRBD1	.	TRBV5-1	TRBJ2-4	TGCGCCAGCAGGGCCTCATCCGGGACAGGGGTAAACATTCAGTACTTC	CASRASSGTGVNIQYF
TRBD2	.	TRBV7-2	TRBJ2-3	TGTGCCAGCAGCTTAGTCCTACTAGCGGGGGGTGCAGATACGCAGTATTTT	CASSLVLLAGGADTQYF
TRBD1	.	TRBV19	TRBJ1-2	TGTGCCAGTAACCCCGGGACAGGGAGAGGCGGCTACACCTTC	CASNPGTGRGGYTF
TRBD1	.	TRBV7-9	TRBJ1-2	TGTGCCAGCAGCCCCGGTGGGTCCGACAGGGGGCACGGCTACACCTTC	CASSPGGSDRGHGYTF
.	.	TRBV7-8	TRBJ2-1	TGTGCCAGCAGCCCGCCAAGGGGCGAGCAGTTCTTC	CASSPPRGEQFF
.	few	TRBV16	TRBJ2-5	TGTGCCAGCAGGAGGGGAGAGACCCAGTACTTC	CASRRGETQYF
TRBD1	.	TRBV10-3	TRBJ1-1	TGTGCCATCAGTGGGTCCCGGGACAGGCTCACTGAAGCTTTCTTT	CAISGSRDRLTEAFF
.	.	TRBV27	TRBJ1-5	TGTGCCAGCAGAGGGGATAGGGCCAATCAGCCCCAGCATTTT	CASRGDRANQPQHF
TRBD1	.	TRBV18	TRBJ2-2	TGTGCCAGCTCACCTAGAGCAGGGGGCGCATTAAGAAGCTCCGGGGAGCTGTTTTTT	CASSPRAGGALRSSGELFF
.	few	TRBV6-5	TRBJ2-7	TGTGCCAGCAGTTACAGTCACAGGGATTCCGAGCAGTACTTC	CASSYSHRDSEQYF
TRBD1	.	TRBV30	TRBJ1-1	TGTGCCTGGATCCACGGGACAGGGGCTTTCGCGAGGACTGAAGCTTTCTTT	CAWIHGTGAFARTEAFF
.	.	TRBV7-9	TRBJ1-2	TGTGCCAGCAGCTTAACGACCTTCGTCCTATCTATAGATGGCTACACCTTC	CASSLTTFVLSIDGYTF
.	.	TRBV7-2	TRBJ1-2	TGTGCCAGCAGCTTTCAACGGGGACGAGATGGCTACACCTTC	CASSFQRGRDGYTF
.	.	TRBV6-1	TRBJ2-3	TGTGCCAGTAAACAGGGATTCGGCACAGATACGCAGTATTTT	CASKQGFGTDTQYF
.	.	TRBV7-6	TRBJ2-3	TGTGCCAGCAGCCCTGGGCGGACCTTCCGAGGCACAGATACGCAGTATTTT	CASSPGRTFRGTDTQYF
.	.	TRBV15	TRBJ1-4	TGTGCCACCAGCAGAGTTGGAGTTGAAAAACTGTTTTTT	CATSRVGVEKLFF
.	once	TRBV7-9	TRBJ1-2	TGTGCCAGCAGCTCCTTTTCGAGTCCCCATGGCTACACCTTC	CASSSFSSPHGYTF
.	.	TRBV4-3	TRBJ1-4	TGCGCCAGCAGCCAAGATGGGAGAGGGGAAAAACTGTTTTTT	CASSQDGRGEKLFF
TRBD1	.	TRBV6-5	TRBJ2-3	TGTGCCAGCAGTTACGGGACAGTAAGCACAGATACGCAGTATTTT	CASSYGTVSTDTQYF